This passage covers 21 T cell receptor beta chains from one sample sequenced in a study of human T cells and chemical hapten exposure. Total RNA was extracted from unfractionated whole blood. TCRdb re-called the 5' RACE reads with MiXCR, one entry per CDR3 protein. This sample yields 130,000 or so distinct CDR3 sequences, of which 4.1% are seen a single time; about 1.3% belongs to the top ten. The receptors originated from a female donor in good health.

This clonotype was observed a handful of times. J is TRBJ1-5 and V is TRBV6-2 or TRBV6-3; maybe TRBD1 (6 bases). Trimming pared 6 bases from V and 9 bases from J, leaving 18 bases between. The CDR3 has 14 residues. Germline CDR1 reads MNHEY; CDR2 reads SVGEGT. CDR3 sequence: CASRRRGHPWPQHF. The CDR3 nucleotides are TGTGCCAGCAGAAGGCGGGGACATCCTTGGCCCCAGCATTTT.

This clonotype was observed at least ten times. The chain uses TRBV28 and TRBJ1-3; D unclear. This CDR3 comprises 14 residues. V was trimmed by 5 bases and J by 2 bases, leaving 10 bases between them. Germline lookup yields CDR1 MDHEN and CDR2 SYDVKM. CDR3 nucleotides: TGTGCCAGCAGTCCCCAGAATACTGGAAACACCATATATTTT. This gives the protein CASSPQNTGNTIYF.

Ten or more counts support this clonotype. The V and J genes are TRBV5-1 and TRBJ2-6; 7 bases match TRBD1. CDR1 is SGHRS and CDR2 is YFSETQ in the germline V gene. V lost 4 bases, J lost 0 bases, and 7 bases stayed unmatched. The CDR3 consists of 17 residues. The CDR3 coding sequence is TGCGCCAGCAGCCCGCGGCCAGGGGGCTCTGGGGCCAACGTCCTGACTTTC. Protein: CASSPRPGGSGANVLTF.

About this clonotype: This may come from a read error, since a much larger clone is one base off. The V call is TRBV28, the J call TRBJ2-7; TRBD2 is a possible D gene (7 bases). Germline V CDR1 and CDR2: MDHEN, SYDVKM. The CDR3 is made up of 15 amino acids. CDR3 nucleotides: TGTGCCAGCAGTCTGGCGGGGGCCCTCTCCGACGAGCAGTACTTC. Translating gives CASSLAGALSDEQYF.

The chain has TRBV7-3 and TRBJ2-1; TRBD1 matches 8 bases. This CDR3 has 19 amino acids. Germline V gene data show CDR1 as SGHTA and CDR2 as FQGTGA. Trimming removed 5 bases from V and 3 bases from J; junction bases left unmatched: 18. The CDR3 coding sequence is TGTGCCAGCAGCCAAATATCCGGGACAGGCCTGAGGGGCTACAATGAGCAGTTCTTC. Its translation: CASSQISGTGLRGYNEQFF.

The chain recombines TRBV27 with TRBJ2-3; 12 positions agree with TRBD2. The germline CDR1 and CDR2 sequences are MNHEY and SMNVEV (reference sequence). This CDR3 region has 19 residues. J was trimmed by 3 bases and V by 7 bases; bases with no gene match: 17. The CDR3 reads CASTPLGVTSGGLTDTQYF. CDR3 nucleotides: TGTGCCAGCACCCCGCTGGGGGTGACTAGCGGGGGATTAACAGATACGCAGTATTTT.

In its sample, this clonotype was seen a few times. The chain has TRBV11-2 and TRBJ2-1, with 7 bases fitting TRBD2. Unmatched junction bases numbered 9, after V lost 3 bases and J lost 13 bases. The CDR3 spans 13 residues. Germline V CDR1 and CDR2: SGHAT, FQNNGV. This CDR3 is CASSFTSAGPQFF. CDR3 nucleotides: TGTGCCAGCAGCTTTACTAGCGCGGGGCCCCAGTTCTTC.

This clonotype was detected only a few times. The V and J genes are TRBV6-5 and TRBJ1-2; D not certain. Germline CDR1 is MNHEY and CDR2 is SVGAGI. The CDR3 totals 15 residues. The V end was cut by 8 bases, the J end by 5 bases, with 21 bases between. CDR3 residues: CASAGRPVSFYGYTF. The CDR3 nucleotides are TGTGCCAGCGCCGGACGTCCGGTTTCTTTTTATGGCTACACCTTC.

This clonotype was detected ten times or more. V usage is TRBV12-3 or TRBV12-4 and J usage is TRBJ2-1; TRBD1 is a possible D gene (6 bases). The V gene lost 2 bases and the J gene lost 14 bases, with 16 bases spanning the gap. The CDR3 contains 13 residues. The CDR3 bases are TGTGCCAGCAGTTTACTGCAGGGACATGAAGAGTTCTTC. It specifies CASSLLQGHEEFF.

This clonotype was detected many times. This chain uses TRBV7-9 with TRBJ1-4, with TRBD1 as a possible D gene (6 bases). The CDR3 contains 16 residues. V was cut by 6 bases and J by 5 bases, with 19 bases left in between. Germline assignment: CDR1 SEHNR and CDR2 FQNEAQ (reference sequence). Here the CDR3 reads CASSTDLGGYNEKLFF. As DNA, the CDR3 is TGTGCCAGCAGTACTGATCTAGGGGGATACAATGAAAAACTGTTTTTT.

The V call is TRBV4-2, the J call TRBJ2-7, with D possibly TRBD1 on 6 matching bases. The CDR3 runs 14 residues. V lost 0 bases to trimming and J lost 2 bases, with 8 bases between them. Germline values: CDR1 LGHNA, CDR2 YNFKEQ. The CDR3 sequence is CASSQDQGPYEQYF. The CDR3 bases are TGTGCCAGCAGCCAAGACCAGGGGCCCTACGAGCAGTACTTC.

This clonotype has a count of ten or more. V and J are TRBV28 and TRBJ1-1; a possible D gene is TRBD1 (6 bases). V was pared by 6 bases and J by 1 base, with 9 bases between. CDR1 and CDR2 from the germline V gene are MDHEN and SYDVKM. This CDR3 spans 13 amino acids. The DNA for the CDR3 is TGTGCCAGCAGGCAACAGGGGAACACTGAAGCTTTCTTT. Its protein product is CASRQQGNTEAFF.

The table lists this clonotype with many counts. The chain employs TRBV6-6 and TRBJ1-5; no clear D gene. The CDR3 covers 15 residues. Germline V gene lookup returns CDR1 MNHNY and CDR2 SVGAGI (reference sequence). Trimming left V 2 bases short and J 1 base short, with 9 bases between. The CDR3 sequence is CASSYVEGSNQPQHF. The CDR3 nucleotides are TGTGCCAGCAGTTACGTCGAAGGGAGCAATCAGCCCCAGCATTTT.

This clonotype was seen ten or more times. The chain uses TRBV29-1 and TRBJ2-3; D is perhaps TRBD2 (7 bases). CDR3 size: 13 residues. V was clipped by 7 bases and J by 7 bases, with 18 bases between them. Germline loops: CDR1 SQVTM, CDR2 ANQGSEA. CDR3 bases: TGCAGCGAGGACAGCTGGGGGGGTTATACGCAGTATTTT. It specifies CSEDSWGGYTQYF.

This clonotype appeared a few times. This chain joins TRBV18 and TRBJ1-5; the D gene is possibly TRBD1 (6 bases). Germline V gene data show CDR1 as KGHSH and CDR2 as LQKENI. The CDR3 runs to 15 residues. Trimming left V 2 bases short and J 6 bases short, with 14 bases between. CDR3 residues: CASSPGQGSTQPQHF. DNA for the CDR3: TGTGCCAGCTCACCAGGTCAGGGGTCTACTCAGCCCCAGCATTTT.

The rearrangement uses TRBV11-2 and TRBJ2-3; D is perhaps TRBD2 (6 bases). The germline V gene encodes CDR1 SGHAT and CDR2 FQNNGV. V lost 5 bases and J lost 1, with 13 bases in between. The CDR3 covers 15 residues. CDR3 sequence reads: CASSKGTGGTDTQYF. In DNA form, the CDR3 reads TGTGCCAGCAGCAAAGGAACGGGGGGCACAGATACGCAGTATTTT.

The sample holds many counts of this clonotype. J is TRBJ2-7 and V is TRBV20-1, with D perhaps TRBD1 (6 bases). The CDR3 length is 15 residues. V was cut by 4 bases and J by 0 bases, with 16 bases left in between. Germline loops: CDR1 DFQATT, CDR2 SNEGSKA (reference sequence). The CDR3 is CSAKKGQGSSYEQYF. CDR3 sequence (DNA): TGCAGTGCTAAGAAGGGGCAGGGGAGCTCCTACGAGCAGTACTTC.

This clonotype was counted between two and nine times. Given a much more abundant clone one base away, this may be a read error. This sequence joins TRBV28 and TRBJ2-7; D is possibly TRBD1 (6 bases). V was trimmed by 7 bases and J by 2 bases, leaving 18 bases between them. Germline-derived CDR1 and CDR2 are MDHEN and SYDVKM. This CDR3 spans 15 amino acids. CDR3 sequence (DNA): TGTGCCAGCACCCTCAACAGGGCCCGCACCTACGAGCAGTACTTC. Translating it yields CASTLNRARTYEQYF.

This clonotype was observed many times. The rearrangement links TRBV20-1 to TRBJ2-3; D gene ambiguous. This CDR3 is 17 amino acids long. Germline V lookup: CDR1 DFQATT, CDR2 SNEGSKA (reference sequence). Trimming left V 4 bases short and J 0 bases short, with 20 bases between. In DNA, the CDR3 is TGCAGTGCTACGGCTCTCACTGGCGCTCCTAGCACAGATACGCAGTATTTT. Its protein is CSATALTGAPSTDTQYF.

This clonotype was detected ten times or more. The chain couples TRBV3-1 to TRBJ2-7; D is ambiguous. The length of the CDR3 is 11 residues. V was cut by 1 base and J by 6 bases, with 4 bases left in between. Germline CDR1 reads LGHDT; CDR2 reads YNNKEL (reference sequence). This CDR3 reads CASSQGREQYF. CDR3 bases: TGTGCCAGCAGCCAAGGGCGCGAGCAGTACTTC.

In its sample, this clonotype was seen many times. The chain employs TRBV12-3 or TRBV12-4 and TRBJ2-2, with 8 bases matching TRBD2. The CDR3 consists of 16 residues. V trimming: 7 bases; J trimming: 7 bases; junction bases outside the gene matches: 14. The CDR3 bases are TGTGCCAGCACCCACTCCAGTAGCGGGGTAGTCGGGGAGCTGTTTTTT. Its protein product is CASTHSSSGVVGELFF.